Below are 17 T cell receptor beta chains sequenced from a single sample in a study of cytomegalovirus exposure and HLA in healthy donors. The PCR used 60 Vbeta and 13 Jbeta primers. Assay: immunoSEQ multiplex PCR; the TCRdb copy retains only in-frame clones and omits some. This sample has fewer than 250,000 clones; roughly 80% occur once, and the top ten carry 2.9%. The specimen sequenced was PBMCs. All receptors come from a man aged 25 to 45 in good health and CMV-seronegative.

The V and J genes are TRBV6-1 and TRBJ1-2; a possible D gene is TRBD1 (6 bases). V dropped 2 bases and J dropped 5 bases, with 15 bases sitting between them. CDR3 length equals 15 residues. Germline-derived CDR1 and CDR2 are MNHNS and SASEGT. CDR3 DNA sequence: TGTGCCAGCAGTGAATCCCCCCGGGACAAGTATGGCTACACCTTC. It specifies CASSESPRDKYGYTF.

The chain links TRBV5-6 to TRBJ2-5; 9 bases are shared with TRBD1. V shed 0 bases and J 5 bases; nucleotides not matched to a gene: 5. The CDR3 is made up of 15 amino acids. Looked up from germline, CDR1 is SGHDT and CDR2 is YYEEEE. The CDR3, as DNA: TGTGCCAGCAGCTTGGTGGACAGGGGTTGGGAGACCCAGTACTTC. This codes for CASSLVDRGWETQYF.

The rearrangement joins TRBV28 to TRBJ1-4; TRBD1 might be the D (6 bases). Trimming shortened V by 8 bases and J by 4 bases, and 11 bases separated the two germline ends. The CDR3 is made up of 13 amino acids. Germline V gene lookup returns CDR1 MDHEN and CDR2 SYDVKM. The CDR3 DNA follows: TGTGCCAGCCGAACAGGGCTTAATGAAAAACTGTTTTTT. Its translation: CASRTGLNEKLFF.

This chain links TRBV2 with TRBJ1-6, with D perhaps matching TRBD1 (5 bases). Deletions cut 7 bases from V and 7 bases from J, with 14 bases between. The CDR3 sequence is 14 residues long. Germline V gives CDR1 SNHLY, CDR2 FYNNEI. The DNA of the CDR3 is TGTGCCAGCAACACACTGGGGGGAAATTCACCCCTCCACTTT. This gives the protein CASNTLGGNSPLHF.

This clone was counted a single time. The CDR3 reads CASSPTGAGNTIYF. As DNA, the CDR3 is TGTGCCAGCAGCCCTACAGGGGCTGGAAACACCATATATTTT. The V call is TRBV7-6, the J call TRBJ1-3; TRBD1 matches 7 bases. The CDR3 runs 14 residues. J lost 2 bases, V lost 5 bases, and 3 bases had no gene match. CDR1 and CDR2 (germline): SGHVS, FNYEAQ.

This clone appeared once. This chain uses TRBV5-6 with TRBJ2-7; 10 bases are a match to TRBD1. The CDR3 is 15 residues long. V was clipped by 4 bases and J by 5 bases; unmatched bases: 9. Germline CDR1 reads SGHDT; CDR2 reads YYEEEE. The CDR3 loop is CASSLSGTGVNEQYF. The CDR3 region has the DNA TGTGCCAGCAGCCTAAGCGGGACAGGGGTAAACGAGCAGTACTTC.

The V call is TRBV7-9, the J call TRBJ2-1; D might be TRBD2 (5 bases). The CDR3 sequence is 13 residues long. Between the trimmed V and J ends, which lost 4 bases and 10 bases, there was a span of 14 bases. From germline, CDR1 is SEHNR and CDR2 FQNEAQ (reference sequence). CDR3 coding DNA: TGTGCCAGCAGCTCCGAGGGTAGCGTCGAGCAGTTCTTC. Amino acid sequence: CASSSEGSVEQFF. Looking up the rest from reference TRBV7-9 and TRBJ2-1 gives the full variable domain: DTGVSQNPRHKITKRGQNVTFRCDPISEHNRLYWYRQTLGQGPEFLTYFQNEAQLEKSRLLSDRFSAERPKGSFSTLEIQRTEQGDSAMYLCASSSEGSVEQFFGPGTRLTVL.

This clone came up a few times. The J gene is TRBJ2-1, the V gene TRBV9; D gene uncertain. V lost 0 bases and J 8 bases, leaving 15 bases between the germline ends. This CDR3 is 15 amino acids long. Germline values: CDR1 SGDLS, CDR2 YYNGEE. CDR3 DNA sequence: TGTGCCAGCAGCGTAGGATCCCTTAGTGCCCATGAGCAGTTCTTC. It yields the protein CASSVGSLSAHEQFF.

This chain connects TRBV7-2 to TRBJ2-1, with TRBD1 as a possible D gene (5 bases). This CDR3 is built from 15 residues. From germline, CDR1 is SGHTA and CDR2 FQGNSA. Trimming removed 9 bases at V and 10 bases at J, with 25 bases between. The CDR3 DNA reads TGTGCCAGTGTTGTAGGGGCCGCCTTTGTTGAAGAGCAGTTCTTC. As protein: CASVVGAAFVEEQFF.

The chain combines TRBV6-1 with TRBJ1-1, with 9 bases aligning to TRBD1. The CDR3 extends over 14 amino acids. Germline CDR1 and CDR2: MNHNS and SASEGT. Trimming took 7 bases from V and 2 from J; bases not matched to a gene: 5. The DNA of the CDR3 is TGTGCCAGCATCGGGACAGGGATAAACACTGAAGCTTTCTTT. It specifies CASIGTGINTEAFF.

V gene TRBV2 combines with J gene TRBJ2-3; 7 bases fit TRBD2. Losses at the gene ends were 3 bases for V and 2 bases for J; bases not matched to a gene: 5. In germline, CDR1 is SNHLY, CDR2 FYNNEI. CDR3 length: 15 amino acids. As DNA, the CDR3 is TGTGCCAGCAGTGACAGCGGGGCGATCACAGATACGCAGTATTTT. Translation gives CASSDSGAITDTQYF.

This chain connects TRBV7-6 to TRBJ2-5; possibly TRBD2 for D (7 bases). The germline gives CDR1 SGHVS, CDR2 FNYEAQ. Between the trimmed V and J ends, which lost 3 bases and 5 bases, there was a span of 10 bases. The CDR3 runs 13 residues. The chain's CDR3 is CASSFRGGETQYF. The CDR3 region has the DNA TGTGCCAGCAGCTTTAGGGGGGGCGAGACCCAGTACTTC. Based on the CDR3 plus reference TRBV7-6 and TRBJ2-5, the full variable domain is GAGVSQSPRYKVTKRGQDVALRCDPISGHVSLYWYRQALGQGPEFLTYFNYEAQQDKSGLPNDRFSAERPEGSISTLTIQRTEQRDSAMYRCASSFRGGETQYFGPGTRLLVL.

The gene calls are TRBV25-1 and TRBJ2-1; D not resolved. The germline gives CDR1 MGHDK, CDR2 SYGVNS. Trimming shortened V by 2 bases and J by 12 bases, and 5 bases separated the two germline ends. The CDR3 sequence is 10 residues long. CDR3 amino acids: CASSEVGQFF. CDR3 DNA sequence: TGTGCCAGCAGTGAAGTCGGGCAGTTCTTC.

Note on this clone: Within the sample, other DNA sequences also encode this same CDR3. The chain couples TRBV29-1 to TRBJ2-1; 7 bases agree with TRBD2. Per germline, CDR1 SQVTM and CDR2 ANQGSEA. The CDR3 consists of 13 residues. The ends lost 3 bases at V and 7 bases at J; junction bases unmatched: 6. As DNA, the CDR3 is TGCAGCGTTGAGGGAGGGTCCACGAATGAGCAGTTCTTC. Protein: CSVEGGSTNEQFF.

The genes are TRBV14 and TRBJ1-2, with 8 bases identical to TRBD1. Germline values: CDR1 SGHDN, CDR2 FVKESK. The CDR3 runs to 15 residues. V shed 1 base and J 8 bases; nucleotides not matched to a gene: 9. The CDR3 DNA reads TGTGCCAGCAGCCAAGGAATGGACAGGGTGTACGGCTACACCTTC. This encodes CASSQGMDRVYGYTF.

The rearrangement uses TRBV28 and TRBJ1-5; D is undetermined. CDR1 is MDHEN, CDR2 SYDVKM, per germline. Between the trimmed V and J ends, which lost 2 bases and 2 bases, there was a span of 10 bases. The CDR3 consists of 15 residues. The CDR3 here is CASSLGGLGNQPQHF. Written as DNA, the CDR3 is TGTGCCAGCAGTTTAGGAGGGTTAGGCAATCAGCCCCAGCATTTT.

This chain connects TRBV7-9 to TRBJ2-4; 7 positions match TRBD1. Trimming took 5 bases from V and 2 from J; bases not matched to a gene: 3. Per germline, CDR1 SEHNR and CDR2 FQNEAQ (reference sequence). This CDR3 is 14 amino acids long. CDR3 region: CASSPGQPKNIQYF. The CDR3 region has the DNA TGTGCCAGCAGCCCGGGACAGCCCAAAAACATTCAGTACTTC.